This TCR beta chain was sequenced for a study of tumor and adjacent non-tumor tissue in lung cancer. Across the whole study: Histology: under 15 adenocarcinoma, a couple of squamous cell carcinoma, 1 small cell lung cancer. Study-level findings and limits: Top 100 clones took a larger repertoire share in normal lung. Higher tumor TCR diversity was associated with shorter survival.

The library came from three nested PCR rounds adapted from ARM-PCR protocols. In TCRdb, the multiplex PCR reads were re-called with MiXCR into one record per CDR3 protein. The table shows some 100,000 distinct CDR3 sequences, with around three fifths occurring only once. The template was RNA from unsorted bulk tissue. This non-tumor lung sample came from over 3 cm beyond the tumor edge. Between August and November 2014, newly diagnosed, chemotherapy-naive lung cancer patients underwent thoracic surgery in China. Germline assignment: CDR1 SGHNT and CDR2 YENEEA. Losses at the gene ends were 6 bases for V and 5 bases for J; bases not matched to a gene: 12. CDR3 length equals 16 residues. This clonotype showed up many times. Its antigen is unknown.

This receptor was identified in a man aged 25-45 years with non-small cell lung cancer. The sequencing input was distant non-tumor lung tissue. V usage is TRBV11-3 and J usage is TRBJ2-3; 9 bases are a match to TRBD1. CDR3 DNA sequence: TGTGCCAGCAGTTCAACCTGGGGACAGGGCGAAGATACGCAGTATTTT. The encoded protein is CASSSTWGQGEDTQYF.